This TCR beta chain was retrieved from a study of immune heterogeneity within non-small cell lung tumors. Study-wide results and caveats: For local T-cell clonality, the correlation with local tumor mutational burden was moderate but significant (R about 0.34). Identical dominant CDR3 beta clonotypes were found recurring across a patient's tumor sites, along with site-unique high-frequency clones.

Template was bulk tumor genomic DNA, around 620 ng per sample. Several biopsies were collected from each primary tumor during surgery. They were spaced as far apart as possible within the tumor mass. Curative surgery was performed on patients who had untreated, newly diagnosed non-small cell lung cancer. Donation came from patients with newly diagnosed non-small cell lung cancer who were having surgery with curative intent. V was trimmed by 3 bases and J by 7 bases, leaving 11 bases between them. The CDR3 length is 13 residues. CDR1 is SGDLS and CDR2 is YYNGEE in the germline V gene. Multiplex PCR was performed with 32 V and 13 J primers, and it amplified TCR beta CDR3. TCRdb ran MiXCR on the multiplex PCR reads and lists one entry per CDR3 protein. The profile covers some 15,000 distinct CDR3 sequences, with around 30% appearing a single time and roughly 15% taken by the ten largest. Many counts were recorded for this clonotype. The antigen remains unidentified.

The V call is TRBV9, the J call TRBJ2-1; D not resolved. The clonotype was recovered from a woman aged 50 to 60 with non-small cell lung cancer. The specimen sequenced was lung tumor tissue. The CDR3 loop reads CASSELDWNEQFF. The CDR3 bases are TGTGCCAGCAGCGAACTCGACTGGAATGAGCAGTTCTTC.